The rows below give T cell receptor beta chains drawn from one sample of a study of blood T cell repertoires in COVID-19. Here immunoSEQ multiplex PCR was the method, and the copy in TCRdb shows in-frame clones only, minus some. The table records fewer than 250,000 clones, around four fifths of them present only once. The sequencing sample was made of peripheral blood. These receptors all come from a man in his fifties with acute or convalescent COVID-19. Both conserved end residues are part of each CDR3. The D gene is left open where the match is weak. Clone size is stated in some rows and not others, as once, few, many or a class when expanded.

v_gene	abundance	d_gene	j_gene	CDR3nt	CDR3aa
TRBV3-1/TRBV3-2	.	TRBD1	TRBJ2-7	TGTGCCAGCAGCCAAGGACAGGGTGGCTACGAGCAGTACTTC	CASSQGQGGYEQYF
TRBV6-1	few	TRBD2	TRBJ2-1	TGTGCCAGCAGTGAAGCGATCCCTCAGGCTAGCGGCCACTACTACAATGAGCAGTTCTTC	CASSEAIPQASGHYYNEQFF
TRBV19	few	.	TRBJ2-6	TGTGCCAGTAGTAACAGCCACTCTGGGGCCAACGTCCTGACTTTC	CASSNSHSGANVLTF
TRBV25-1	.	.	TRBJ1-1	TGTGCCGCCGGTTCAGGGATGGGAGCTTTCTTT	CAAGSGMGAFF
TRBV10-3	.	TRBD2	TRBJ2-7	TGTGCCATCAGTGAGTCCGGACTAGCGGGTTCCTACGAGCAGTACTTC	CAISESGLAGSYEQYF
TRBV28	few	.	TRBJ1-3	TGTGCCAGCATCGAGTCCGGCAGGGGAAACACCATATATTTT	CASIESGRGNTIYF
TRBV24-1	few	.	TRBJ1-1	TGTGCCACCAGTGATCTAAGACAGACCGCGAACACTGAAGCTTTCTTT	CATSDLRQTANTEAFF
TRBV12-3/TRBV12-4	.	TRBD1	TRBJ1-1	TGTGCCAGCAGTCTCCGGACAGGGGTGGAAGCTTTCTTT	CASSLRTGVEAFF
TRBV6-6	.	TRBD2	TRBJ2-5	TGTGCCAGCAGTAGAGGACTAGCGGCGAACCAAGAGACCCAGTACTTC	CASSRGLAANQETQYF
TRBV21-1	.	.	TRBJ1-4	TGTGCCAGCAGCAAACCGGGACACGCTAATGAAAAACTGTTTTTT	CASSKPGHANEKLFF
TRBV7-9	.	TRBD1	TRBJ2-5	TGTGCCAGCAGCTTAACAGGGGTGGAGACCCAGTACTTC	CASSLTGVETQYF
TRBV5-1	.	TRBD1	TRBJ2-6	TGCGCCAGCAGCCCACTCGAGGGGGCCCCCCTCTCTGGGGCCAACGTCCTGACTTTC	CASSPLEGAPLSGANVLTF
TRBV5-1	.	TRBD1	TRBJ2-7	TGCGCCAGCAGCCCGGACAGGGAGGTGTACGAGCAGTACTTC	CASSPDREVYEQYF
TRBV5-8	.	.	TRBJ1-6	TGTGCCAGCAGCTTGGGTACAGTAAATTCACCCCTCCACTTT	CASSLGTVNSPLHF
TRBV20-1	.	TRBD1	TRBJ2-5	TGCAGTGCTAGTGCAAGGGGGCGGAGGGAGACCCAGTACTTC	CSASARGRRETQYF
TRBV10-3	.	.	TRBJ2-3	TGTGCCATCAGTGAACGGAGTAGCACAGATACGCAGTATTTT	CAISERSSTDTQYF
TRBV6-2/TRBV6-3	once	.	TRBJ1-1	TGTGCCAGCAGTTACGAAGGCAGGGACACTGAAGCTTTCTTT	CASSYEGRDTEAFF
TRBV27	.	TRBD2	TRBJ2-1	TGTGCCTCCGGACTAGCGGGAACGCGAGGTGAGCAGTTCTTC	CASGLAGTRGEQFF
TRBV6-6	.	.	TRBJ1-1	TGTGCCAGCAGTCACCTAGGGACTCTCGGGGCTTTCTTT	CASSHLGTLGAFF
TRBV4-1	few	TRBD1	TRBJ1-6	TGCGCCAGCAGCCAATTTGGGTTCGGACAGGGAGAATATAATTCACCCCTCCACTTT	CASSQFGFGQGEYNSPLHF
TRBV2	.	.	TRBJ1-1	TGTGCCAGCAGCGATGAGGGTGTAGGCACTGAAGCTTTCTTT	CASSDEGVGTEAFF
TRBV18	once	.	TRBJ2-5	TGTGCCAGCTCACCAGATTGGGCACCTCAAGAGACCCAGTACTTC	CASSPDWAPQETQYF
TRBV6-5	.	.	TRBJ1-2	TGTGCCAGCAGTTACTGGAAGCCAGGGAAGTATGGCTACACCTTC	CASSYWKPGKYGYTF
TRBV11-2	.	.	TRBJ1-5	TGTGCCAGCAGCTTAGGGATCCGAAAGGGAGATCAGCCCCAGCATTTT	CASSLGIRKGDQPQHF
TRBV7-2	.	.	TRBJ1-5	TGTGCCAGCGGACTCAGTGGGACACACCAAAATCAGCCCCAGCATTTT	CASGLSGTHQNQPQHF
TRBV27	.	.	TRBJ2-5	TGTGCCAGCAGTTTATCCTTTCAAGAGACCCAGTACTTC	CASSLSFQETQYF
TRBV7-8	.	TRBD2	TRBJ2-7	TGTGCCAGCAGCTCACGGACTAGCGGGTCTTACGAGCAGTACTTC	CASSSRTSGSYEQYF
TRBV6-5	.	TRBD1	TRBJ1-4	TGTGCCAGCAGTTCACCGTTACAGGGGGTAGACGAAAAACTGTTTTTT	CASSSPLQGVDEKLFF
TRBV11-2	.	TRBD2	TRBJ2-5	TGTGCCAGCAGCTTAGACCAGTACAGCGGGAGAGGAGAGACCCAGTACTTC	CASSLDQYSGRGETQYF
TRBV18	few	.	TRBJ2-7	TGTGCCAGCTCACCTTGGGACAACCTCTACGAGCAGTACTTC	CASSPWDNLYEQYF
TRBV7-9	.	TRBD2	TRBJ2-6	TGTGCCAGCAGCTTGTTAGGCGGGAGGGCCTTTGGGGCCAACGTCCTGACTTTC	CASSLLGGRAFGANVLTF
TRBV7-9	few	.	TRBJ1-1	TGTGCCAGCAGCTTCCGAGGGCCAACTGAAGCTTTCTTT	CASSFRGPTEAFF
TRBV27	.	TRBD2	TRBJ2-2	TGTGCCAGCAGTTTGACTAGCGGGAGTGCCAACACCGGGGAGCTGTTTTTT	CASSLTSGSANTGELFF
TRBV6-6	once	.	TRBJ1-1	TGTGCCAGCGCCCAGGTTGGGGGGGAGGCTTTCTTT	CASAQVGGEAFF
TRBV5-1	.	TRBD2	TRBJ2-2	TGCGCCAGCAGCTTGGATCTAGCGGGGGGATCTACGAACACCGGGGAGCTGTTTTTT	CASSLDLAGGSTNTGELFF
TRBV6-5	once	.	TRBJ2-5	TGTGCCAGCAGTCCGGGACATCGTGAGACCCAGTACTTC	CASSPGHRETQYF
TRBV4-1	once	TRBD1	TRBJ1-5	TGCGCCAGCAGCCAAGATGCGACAGGGTCCAATCAGCCCCAGCATTTT	CASSQDATGSNQPQHF
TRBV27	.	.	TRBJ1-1	TGTGCCAGCAGCCCCCCGGGGAACACTGAAGCTTTCTTT	CASSPPGNTEAFF
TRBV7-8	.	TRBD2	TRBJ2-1	TGTGCCAGCAGCGTTGGGACTAGCGGGAGACCCTACAATGAGCAGTTCTTC	CASSVGTSGRPYNEQFF
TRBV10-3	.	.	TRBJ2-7	TGTGCCATCAAAGGACAGGCCGGAGGGGGCGAGCAGTACTTC	CAIKGQAGGGEQYF
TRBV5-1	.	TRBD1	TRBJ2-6	TGCGCCAGCAGCTTGGTAAAAACGGGACAGGGGGTCTCTGGGGCCAACGTCCTGACTTTC	CASSLVKTGQGVSGANVLTF
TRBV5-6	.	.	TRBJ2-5	TGTGCCAGCAGCTTGGCCGCAGTAGAGACCCAGTACTTC	CASSLAAVETQYF
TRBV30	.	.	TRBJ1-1	TGTGCCTGGAGGATCGGGGTTGTTCGGGCTTTCTTT	CAWRIGVVRAFF
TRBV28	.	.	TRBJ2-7	TGTGCCAGCAGTTTATACCCCCCCACGGGAGAGCAGTACTTC	CASSLYPPTGEQYF
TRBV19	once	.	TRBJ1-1	TGTGCCAGTAGTCGACCCTGGGGGGACACTGAAGCTTTCTTT	CASSRPWGDTEAFF
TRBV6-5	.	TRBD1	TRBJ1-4	TGTGCCAGCAGTTACTCTACAGGGGATAGTAATGAAAAACTGTTTTTT	CASSYSTGDSNEKLFF
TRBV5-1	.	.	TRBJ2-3	TGCGCCAGCAGCTCCGGGGACACAGATACGCAGTATTTT	CASSSGDTDTQYF